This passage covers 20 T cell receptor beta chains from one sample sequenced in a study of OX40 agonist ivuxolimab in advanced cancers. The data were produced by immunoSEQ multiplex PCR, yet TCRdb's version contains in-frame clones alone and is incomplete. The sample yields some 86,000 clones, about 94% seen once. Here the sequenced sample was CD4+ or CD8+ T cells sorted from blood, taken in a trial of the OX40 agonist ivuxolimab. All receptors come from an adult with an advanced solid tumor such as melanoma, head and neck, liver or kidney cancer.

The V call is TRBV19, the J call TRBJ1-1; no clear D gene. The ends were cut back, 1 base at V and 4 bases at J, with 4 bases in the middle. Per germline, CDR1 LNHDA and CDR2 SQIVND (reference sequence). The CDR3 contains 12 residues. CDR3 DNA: TGTGCCAGTAGTATAGCGGGCACTGAAGCTTTCTTT. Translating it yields CASSIAGTEAFF. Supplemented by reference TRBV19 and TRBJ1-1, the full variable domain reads DGGITQSPKYLFRKEGQNVTLSCEQNLNHDAMYWYRQDPGQGLRLIYYSQIVNDFQKGDIAEGYSVSREKKESFPLTVTSAQKNPTAFYLCASSIAGTEAFFGQGTRLTVV.

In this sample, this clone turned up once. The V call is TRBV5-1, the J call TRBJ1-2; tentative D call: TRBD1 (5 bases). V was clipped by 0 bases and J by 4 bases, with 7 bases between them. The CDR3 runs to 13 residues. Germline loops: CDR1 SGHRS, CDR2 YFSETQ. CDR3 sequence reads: CASSLDDSYGYTF. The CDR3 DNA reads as TGCGCCAGCAGCTTGGATGACAGCTATGGCTACACCTTC.

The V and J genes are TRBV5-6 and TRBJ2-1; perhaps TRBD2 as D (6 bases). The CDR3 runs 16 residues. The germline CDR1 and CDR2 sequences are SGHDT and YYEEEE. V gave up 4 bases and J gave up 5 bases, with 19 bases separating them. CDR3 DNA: TGTGCCAGCAGCCTCACGATTCCGGGACTCGACAATGAGCAGTTCTTC. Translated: CASSLTIPGLDNEQFF.

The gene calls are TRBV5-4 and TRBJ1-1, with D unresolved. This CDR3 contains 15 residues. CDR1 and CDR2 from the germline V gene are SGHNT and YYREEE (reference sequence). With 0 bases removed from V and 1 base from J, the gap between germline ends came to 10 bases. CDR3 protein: CASSLETASNTEAFF. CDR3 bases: TGTGCCAGCAGCTTGGAAACAGCCTCGAACACTGAAGCTTTCTTT.

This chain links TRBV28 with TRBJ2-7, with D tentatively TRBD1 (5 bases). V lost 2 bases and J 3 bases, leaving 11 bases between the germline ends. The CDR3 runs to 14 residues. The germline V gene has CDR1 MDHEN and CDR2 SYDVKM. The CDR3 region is CASSLMNRIYEQYF. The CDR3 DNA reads TGTGCCAGCAGTTTAATGAACAGGATCTACGAGCAGTACTTC.

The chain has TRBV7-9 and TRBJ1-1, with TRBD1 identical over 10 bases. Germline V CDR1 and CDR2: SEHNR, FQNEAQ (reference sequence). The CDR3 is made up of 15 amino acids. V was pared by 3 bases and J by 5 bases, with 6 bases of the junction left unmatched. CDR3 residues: CASSFIGTGETEAFF. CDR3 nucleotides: TGTGCCAGCAGCTTCATTGGGACAGGGGAAACTGAAGCTTTCTTT.

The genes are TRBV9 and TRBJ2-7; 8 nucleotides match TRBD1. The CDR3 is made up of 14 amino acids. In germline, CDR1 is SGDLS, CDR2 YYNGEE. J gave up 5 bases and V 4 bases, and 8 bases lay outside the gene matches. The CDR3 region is CASSPRTGTHEQYF. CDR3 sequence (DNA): TGTGCCAGCAGCCCCCGGACAGGGACCCACGAGCAGTACTTC.

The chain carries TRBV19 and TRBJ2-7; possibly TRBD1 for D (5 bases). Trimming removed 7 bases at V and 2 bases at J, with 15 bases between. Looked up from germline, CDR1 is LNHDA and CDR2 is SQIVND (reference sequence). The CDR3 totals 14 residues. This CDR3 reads CASTSDTSPYEQYF. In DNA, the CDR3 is TGTGCCAGTACCTCGGACACCTCGCCCTACGAGCAGTACTTC.

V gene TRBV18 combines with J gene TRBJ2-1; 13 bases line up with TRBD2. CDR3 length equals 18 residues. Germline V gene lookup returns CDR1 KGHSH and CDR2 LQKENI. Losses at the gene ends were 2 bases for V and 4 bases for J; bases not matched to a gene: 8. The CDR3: CASSPTSGRVVVYNEQFF. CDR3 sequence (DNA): TGTGCCAGCTCACCAACTAGCGGGAGGGTAGTCGTGTACAATGAGCAGTTCTTC.

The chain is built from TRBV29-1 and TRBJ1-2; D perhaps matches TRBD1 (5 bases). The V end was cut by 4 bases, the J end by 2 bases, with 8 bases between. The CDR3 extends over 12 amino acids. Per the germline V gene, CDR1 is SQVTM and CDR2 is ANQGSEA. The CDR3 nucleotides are TGCAGCGTTGTAGACAGCAACTATGGCTACACCTTC. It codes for CSVVDSNYGYTF. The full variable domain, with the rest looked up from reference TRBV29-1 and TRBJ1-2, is SAVISQKPSRDICQRGTSLTIQCQVDSQVTMMFWYRQQPGQSLTLIATANQGSEATYESGFVIDKFPISRPNLTFSTLTVSNMSPEDSSIYLCSVVDSNYGYTFGSGTRLTVV.

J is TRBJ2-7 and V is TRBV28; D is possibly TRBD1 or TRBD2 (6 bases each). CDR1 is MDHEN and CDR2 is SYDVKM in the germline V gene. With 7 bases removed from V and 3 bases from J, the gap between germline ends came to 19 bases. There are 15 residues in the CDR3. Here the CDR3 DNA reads TGTGCCAGCACCGACGACAGGTGGGGGGACTACGAGCAGTACTTC. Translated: CASTDDRWGDYEQYF.

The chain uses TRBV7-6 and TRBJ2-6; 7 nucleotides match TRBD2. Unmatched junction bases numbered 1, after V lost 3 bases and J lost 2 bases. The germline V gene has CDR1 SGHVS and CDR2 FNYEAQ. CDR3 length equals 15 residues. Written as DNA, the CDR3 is TGTGCCAGCAGCTTCGGGGGGACTGGGGCCAACGTCCTGACTTTC. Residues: CASSFGGTGANVLTF.

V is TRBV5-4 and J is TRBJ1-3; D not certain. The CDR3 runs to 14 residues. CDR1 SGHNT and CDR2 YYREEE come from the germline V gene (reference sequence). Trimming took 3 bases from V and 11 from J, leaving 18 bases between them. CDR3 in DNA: TGTGCCAGCAGCTGGGGAGCTAAGGAAACGGCCATATATTTT. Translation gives CASSWGAKETAIYF.

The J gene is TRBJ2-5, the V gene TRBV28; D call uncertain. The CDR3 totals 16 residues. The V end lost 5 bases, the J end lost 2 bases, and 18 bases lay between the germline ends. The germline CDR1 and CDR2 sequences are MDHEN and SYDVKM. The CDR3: CASSEDPQRTQETQYF. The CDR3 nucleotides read TGTGCCAGCAGTGAAGACCCCCAAAGGACGCAAGAGACCCAGTACTTC.

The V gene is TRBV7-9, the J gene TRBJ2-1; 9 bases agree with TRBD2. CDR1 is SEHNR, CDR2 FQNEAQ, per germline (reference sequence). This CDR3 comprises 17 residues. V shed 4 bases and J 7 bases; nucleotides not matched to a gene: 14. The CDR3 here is CASSSAEGSGRLNEQFF. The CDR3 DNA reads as TGTGCCAGCAGCTCCGCCGAGGGTAGCGGGAGACTTAATGAGCAGTTCTTC.

The CDR3: CASSSTPRTAKAYEQYF. The CDR3 DNA reads as TGTGCCAGCAGTTCAACCCCCCGGACTGCGAAGGCCTACGAGCAGTACTTC. The chain employs TRBV28 and TRBJ2-7; a weak D match, TRBD2 (5 bases). Germline loops: CDR1 MDHEN, CDR2 SYDVKM. V dropped 4 bases and J dropped 2 bases, with 21 bases sitting between them. The CDR3 loop spans 17 amino acids.

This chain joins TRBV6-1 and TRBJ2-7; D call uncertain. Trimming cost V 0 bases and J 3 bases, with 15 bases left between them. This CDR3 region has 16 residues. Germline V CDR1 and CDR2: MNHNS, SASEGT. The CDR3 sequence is CASSEASGSFNYEQYF. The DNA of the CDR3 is TGTGCCAGCAGTGAAGCGAGTGGCTCGTTTAACTACGAGCAGTACTTC.

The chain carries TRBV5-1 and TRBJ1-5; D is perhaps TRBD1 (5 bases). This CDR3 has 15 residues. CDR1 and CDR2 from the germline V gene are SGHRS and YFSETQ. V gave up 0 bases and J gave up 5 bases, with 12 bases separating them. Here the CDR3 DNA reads TGCGCCAGCAGCTTGGTCGGGGGGGACGATCAGCCCCAGCATTTT. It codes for CASSLVGGDDQPQHF.

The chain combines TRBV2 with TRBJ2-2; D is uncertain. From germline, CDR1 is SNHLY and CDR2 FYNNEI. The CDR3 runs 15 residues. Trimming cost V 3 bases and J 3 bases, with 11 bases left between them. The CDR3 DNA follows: TGTGCCAGCAGTGATGGAGACACTTACACCGGGGAGCTGTTTTTT. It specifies CASSDGDTYTGELFF.

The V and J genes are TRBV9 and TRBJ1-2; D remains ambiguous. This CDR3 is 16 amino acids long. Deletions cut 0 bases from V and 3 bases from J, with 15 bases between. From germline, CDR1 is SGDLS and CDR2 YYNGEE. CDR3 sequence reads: CASSVEPQTVDYGYTF. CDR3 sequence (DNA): TGTGCCAGCAGCGTAGAGCCACAAACAGTAGACTATGGCTACACCTTC. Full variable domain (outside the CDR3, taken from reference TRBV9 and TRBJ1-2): DSGVTQTPKHLITATGQRVTLRCSPRSGDLSVYWYQQSLDQGLQFLIQYYNGEERAKGNILERFSAQQFPDLHSELNLSSLELGDSALYFCASSVEPQTVDYGYTFGSGTRLTVV.